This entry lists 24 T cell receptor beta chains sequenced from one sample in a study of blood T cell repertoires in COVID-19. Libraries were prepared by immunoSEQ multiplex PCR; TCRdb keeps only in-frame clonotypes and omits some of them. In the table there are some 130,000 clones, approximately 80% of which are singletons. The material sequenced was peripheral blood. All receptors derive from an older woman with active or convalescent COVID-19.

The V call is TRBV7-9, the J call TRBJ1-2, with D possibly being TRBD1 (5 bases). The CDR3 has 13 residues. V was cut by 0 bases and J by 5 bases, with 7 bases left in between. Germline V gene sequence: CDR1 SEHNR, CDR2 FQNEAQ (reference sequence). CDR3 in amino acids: CASSLAQGYGYTF. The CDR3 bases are TGTGCCAGCAGCTTAGCTCAGGGTTATGGCTACACCTTC.

The CDR3 bases are TGTGCCAGCAGTTTTAGTAATTCACCCCTCCACTTT. Protein product: CASSFSNSPLHF. The chain joins TRBV28 to TRBJ1-6, with D unclear. Per germline, CDR1 MDHEN and CDR2 SYDVKM. V shed 3 bases and J shed 6 bases, with 3 bases lying between them. The CDR3 length is 12 residues.

CDR3 in DNA: TGTGCCATCAGTGGGGGACTAGCGTATCGTAGCGAGCAGTACTTC. Residues: CAISGGLAYRSEQYF. This chain joins TRBV10-3 and TRBJ2-7, with 10 bases that match TRBD2. Germline V gives CDR1 ENHRY, CDR2 SYGVKD. The CDR3 loop spans 15 amino acids. The V gene end was trimmed by 4 bases and the J gene end by 6 bases; junction bases not matched to a gene: 9.

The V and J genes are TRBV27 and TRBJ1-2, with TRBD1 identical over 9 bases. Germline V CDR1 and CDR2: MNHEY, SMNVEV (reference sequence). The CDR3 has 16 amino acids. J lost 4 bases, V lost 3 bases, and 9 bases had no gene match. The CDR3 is CASSFIHGQGLYGYTF. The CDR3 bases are TGTGCCAGCAGTTTCATACACGGACAGGGGCTCTATGGCTACACCTTC.

The chain's CDR3 is CASEPLQGDPTEAFF. In DNA, the CDR3 is TGTGCCAGCGAGCCCCTACAGGGGGATCCCACTGAAGCTTTCTTT. The chain uses TRBV28 and TRBJ1-1; 8 bases fit TRBD1. Looked up from germline, CDR1 is MDHEN and CDR2 is SYDVKM. The J segment lost 4 bases and the V segment lost 8 bases, leaving 12 bases of the junction unmatched. The CDR3 length is 15 residues.

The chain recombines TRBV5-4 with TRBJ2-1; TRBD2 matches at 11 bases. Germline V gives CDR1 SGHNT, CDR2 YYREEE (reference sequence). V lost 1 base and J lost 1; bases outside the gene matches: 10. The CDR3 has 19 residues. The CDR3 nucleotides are TGTGCCAGCAGCTTGTTGCGTAGCGGGGGGGCCTTTTCCTACAATGAGCAGTTCTTC. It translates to CASSLLRSGGAFSYNEQFF.

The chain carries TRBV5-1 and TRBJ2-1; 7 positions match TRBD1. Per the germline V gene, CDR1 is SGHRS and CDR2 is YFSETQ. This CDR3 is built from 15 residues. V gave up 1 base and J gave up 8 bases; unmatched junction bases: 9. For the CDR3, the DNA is TGCGCCAGCAGCTTGACCCGACAGGGTTGGGATGAGCAGTTCTTC. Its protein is CASSLTRQGWDEQFF.

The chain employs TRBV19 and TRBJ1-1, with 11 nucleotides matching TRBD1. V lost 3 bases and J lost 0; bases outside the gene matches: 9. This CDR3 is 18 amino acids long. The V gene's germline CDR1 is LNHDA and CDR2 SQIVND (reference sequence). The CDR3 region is CASSISRPGQGVNTEAFF. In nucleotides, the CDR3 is TGTGCCAGTAGTATTTCTAGACCGGGACAGGGGGTGAACACTGAAGCTTTCTTT.

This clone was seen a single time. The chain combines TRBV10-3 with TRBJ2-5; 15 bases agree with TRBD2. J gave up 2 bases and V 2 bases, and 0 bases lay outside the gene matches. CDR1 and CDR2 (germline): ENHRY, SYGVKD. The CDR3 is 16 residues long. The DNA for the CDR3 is TGTGCCATCAGTGAGGGACTAGCGGGGGGGCAAGAGACCCAGTACTTC. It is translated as CAISEGLAGGQETQYF.

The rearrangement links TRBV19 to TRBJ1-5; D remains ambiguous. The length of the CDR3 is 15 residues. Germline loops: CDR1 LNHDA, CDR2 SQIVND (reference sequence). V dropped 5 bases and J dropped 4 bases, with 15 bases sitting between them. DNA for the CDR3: TGTGCCAGTAGTCAGCGGGCAGTAACTAATCAGCCCCAGCATTTT. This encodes CASSQRAVTNQPQHF.

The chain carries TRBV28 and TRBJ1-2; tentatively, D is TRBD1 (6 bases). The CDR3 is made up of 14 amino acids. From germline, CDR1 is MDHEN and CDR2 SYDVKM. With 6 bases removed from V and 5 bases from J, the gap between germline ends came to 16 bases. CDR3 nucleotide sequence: TGTGCCAGCAGGGGGTCCAGGGGCTTGTATGGCTACACCTTC. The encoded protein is CASRGSRGLYGYTF.

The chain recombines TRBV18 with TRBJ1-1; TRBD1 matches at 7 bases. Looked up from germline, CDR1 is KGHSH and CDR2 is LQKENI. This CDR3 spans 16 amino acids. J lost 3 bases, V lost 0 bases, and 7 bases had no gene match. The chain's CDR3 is CASSPPPRGPDTEAFF. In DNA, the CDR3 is TGTGCCAGCTCACCACCCCCGAGGGGGCCTGACACTGAAGCTTTCTTT.

The CDR3, as DNA: TGTGCCAGCAGCGCGGGACTAGCGGGGGGCAATGAGCAGTTCTTC. It encodes CASSAGLAGGNEQFF. The rearrangement joins TRBV11-2 to TRBJ2-1; 15 nucleotides line up with TRBD2. This CDR3 is 15 amino acids long. Germline values: CDR1 SGHAT, CDR2 FQNNGV. Germline trimming cut 5 bases from V and 6 bases from J; bases unmatched to any gene: 2. The full variable domain, in which reference TRBV11-2 and TRBJ2-1 provide the parts outside the CDR3, is EAGVAQSPRYKIIEKRQSVAFWCNPISGHATLYWYQQILGQGPKLLIQFQNNGVVDDSQLPKDRFSAERLKGVDSTLKIQPAKLEDSAVYLCASSAGLAGGNEQFFGPGTRLTVL.

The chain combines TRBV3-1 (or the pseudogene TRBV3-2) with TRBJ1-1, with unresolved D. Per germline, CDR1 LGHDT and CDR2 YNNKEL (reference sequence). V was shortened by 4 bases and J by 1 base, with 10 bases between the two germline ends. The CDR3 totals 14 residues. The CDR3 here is CASSLQEGNTEAFF. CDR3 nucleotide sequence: TGTGCCAGCAGCCTTCAGGAGGGGAACACTGAAGCTTTCTTT.

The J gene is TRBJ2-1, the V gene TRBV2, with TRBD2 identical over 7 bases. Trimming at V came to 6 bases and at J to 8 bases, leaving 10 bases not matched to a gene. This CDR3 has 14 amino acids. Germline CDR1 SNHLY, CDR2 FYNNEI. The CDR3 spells CASSQRTSLDEQFF. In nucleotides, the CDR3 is TGTGCCAGCAGCCAAAGGACTAGTTTGGATGAGCAGTTCTTC.

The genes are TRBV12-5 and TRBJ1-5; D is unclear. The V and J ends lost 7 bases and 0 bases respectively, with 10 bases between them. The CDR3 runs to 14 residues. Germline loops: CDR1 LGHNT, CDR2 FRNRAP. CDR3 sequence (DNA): TGTGCTAGTGATGCAACAAATAGCAATCAGCCCCAGCATTTT. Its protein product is CASDATNSNQPQHF.

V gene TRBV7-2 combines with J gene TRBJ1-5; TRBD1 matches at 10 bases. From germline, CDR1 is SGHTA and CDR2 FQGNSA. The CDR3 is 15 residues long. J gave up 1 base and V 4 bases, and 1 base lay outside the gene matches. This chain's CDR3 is CASSWDRGSNQPQHF. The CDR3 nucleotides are TGTGCCAGCAGCTGGGACAGGGGAAGCAATCAGCCCCAGCATTTT.

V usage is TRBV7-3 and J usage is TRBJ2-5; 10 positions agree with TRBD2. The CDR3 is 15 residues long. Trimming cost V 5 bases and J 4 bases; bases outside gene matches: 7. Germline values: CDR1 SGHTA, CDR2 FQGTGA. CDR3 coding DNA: TGTGCCAGCAGCCTAGCGGGAGATTCCGGAGAGACCCAGTACTTC. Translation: CASSLAGDSGETQYF.

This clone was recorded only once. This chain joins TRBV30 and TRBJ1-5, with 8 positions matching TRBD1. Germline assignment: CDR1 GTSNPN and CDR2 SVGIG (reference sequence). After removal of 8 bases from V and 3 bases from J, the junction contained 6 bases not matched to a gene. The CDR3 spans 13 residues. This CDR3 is CARPGQDNQPQHF. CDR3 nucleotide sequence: TGTGCCAGACCGGGACAGGACAATCAGCCCCAGCATTTT.

CDR3 DNA: TGTGCCAGCAGCCCCTGGGACAGACTCACCTACAATGAGCAGTTCTTC. Its translation is CASSPWDRLTYNEQFF. The chain joins TRBV7-9 to TRBJ2-1; 7 bases line up with TRBD1. Per germline, CDR1 SEHNR and CDR2 FQNEAQ (reference sequence). The CDR3 spans 16 residues. The ends lost 5 bases at V and 2 bases at J; junction bases unmatched: 9.

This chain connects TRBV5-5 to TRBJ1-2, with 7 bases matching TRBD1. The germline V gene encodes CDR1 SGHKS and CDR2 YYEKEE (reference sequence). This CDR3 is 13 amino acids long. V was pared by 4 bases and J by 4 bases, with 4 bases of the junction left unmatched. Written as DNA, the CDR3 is TGTGCCAGCAGCCCCGACAGGGTCTATGGCTACACCTTC. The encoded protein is CASSPDRVYGYTF.

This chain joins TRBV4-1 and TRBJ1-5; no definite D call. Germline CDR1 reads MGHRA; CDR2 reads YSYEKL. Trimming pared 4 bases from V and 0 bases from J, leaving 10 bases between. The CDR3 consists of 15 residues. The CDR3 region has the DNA TGCGCCAGCAGCCGTCACTTCCCTAGCAATCAGCCCCAGCATTTT. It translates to CASSRHFPSNQPQHF.

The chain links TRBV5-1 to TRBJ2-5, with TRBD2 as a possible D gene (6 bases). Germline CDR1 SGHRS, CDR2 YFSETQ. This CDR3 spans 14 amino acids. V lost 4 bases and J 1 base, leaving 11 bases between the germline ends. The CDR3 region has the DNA TGCGCCAGCAGCCTGCTCGGGGGCCAAGAGACCCAGTACTTC. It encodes CASSLLGGQETQYF.

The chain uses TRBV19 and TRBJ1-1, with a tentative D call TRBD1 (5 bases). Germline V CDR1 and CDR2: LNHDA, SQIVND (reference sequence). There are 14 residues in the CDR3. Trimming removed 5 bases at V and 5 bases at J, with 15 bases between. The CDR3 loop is CASSLSAGETEAFF. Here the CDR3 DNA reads TGTGCCAGTAGTCTGAGCGCGGGGGAGACTGAAGCTTTCTTT.